This is a list of T cell receptor beta chains from one sample in a study of cytomegalovirus exposure and HLA in healthy donors. Some clones are missing from TCRdb's copy, which holds only in-frame ones; the method was immunoSEQ multiplex PCR. The repertoire consists of around 100,000 clones, with around 80% occurring once and the leading ten covering under 8.5%. The sequencing sample was made of PBMCs. The source is a man aged 25 to 40 in good health and CMV-seronegative. Each CDR3 is given with its conserved first and last residue. D genes are given only for firm matches. Some rows have no size entry. The others give once, few or many, or a class for an expanded clone.

>TRBV10-3|TRBD1|-|TRBJ1-2
CATLMTGEKNYGYTF
TGTGCCACCCTAATGACAGGGGAAAAGAACTATGGCTACACCTTC
>TRBV15|TRBD1|few|TRBJ1-4
CATSRGTGGEKLFF
TGTGCCACCAGCCGGGGGACAGGGGGTGAAAAACTGTTTTTT
>TRBV4-1|-|-|TRBJ2-2
CASSQSWGPGELFF
TGCGCCAGCAGCCAATCATGGGGGCCCGGGGAGCTGTTTTTT
>TRBV21-1|-|-|TRBJ2-7
CASSSPRRQGNNEQYF
TGTGCCAGCAGCTCCCCGCGACGGCAGGGGAACAACGAGCAGTACTTC
>TRBV2|-|-|TRBJ1-3
CASSKRSGLQVGNTIYF
TGTGCCAGCAGTAAGCGTTCGGGACTTCAAGTCGGAAACACCATATATTTT
>TRBV27|TRBD2|-|TRBJ2-3
CASSSQTSGMGTQYF
TGTGCCAGCAGTTCCCAGACTAGCGGTATGGGTACGCAGTATTTT
>TRBV7-3|TRBD1|-|TRBJ2-2
CASRTGAGGELFF
TGTGCCAGCAGGACAGGGGCAGGCGGGGAGCTGTTTTTT
>TRBV6-5|TRBD1|-|TRBJ1-2
CASRRAGGYGYTF
TGTGCCAGCAGGCGAGCAGGGGGCTATGGCTACACCTTC
>TRBV5-4|TRBD2|-|TRBJ2-7
CASSLVGGGPSYEQYF
TGTGCCAGCAGCTTGGTCGGGGGAGGGCCCTCCTACGAGCAGTACTTC
>TRBV20-1|-|-|TRBJ2-5
CSARYGETQYF
TGCAGTGCTAGATACGGAGAGACCCAGTACTTC
>TRBV16|TRBD1|-|TRBJ1-2
CASSQPDRVNGYTF
TGTGCCAGCAGCCAACCGGACAGGGTAAATGGCTACACCTTC
>TRBV6-5|TRBD2|-|TRBJ2-7
CASKKGLAQAEQYF
TGTGCCAGCAAAAAGGGACTAGCTCAAGCCGAGCAGTACTTC
>TRBV19|-|-|TRBJ1-5
CASSPPGIYQPQHF
TGTGCCAGTAGTCCGCCAGGAATTTATCAGCCCCAGCATTTT
>TRBV9|-|-|TRBJ1-2
CASSVGLGGYTF
TGTGCCAGCAGCGTCGGACTAGGTGGCTACACCTTC
>TRBV27|-|-|TRBJ2-1
CASSPSTGEAYNEQFF
TGTGCCAGCAGTCCCTCGACGGGTGAAGCCTACAATGAGCAGTTCTTC
>TRBV6-6|-|few|TRBJ2-7
CASSYSPDRTSYEQYF
TGTGCCAGCAGTTACTCCCCCGACAGGACCTCCTACGAGCAGTACTTC
>TRBV27|TRBD1|-|TRBJ1-2
CASATMDRGYGYTF
TGTGCCAGCGCGACAATGGACAGGGGCTATGGCTACACCTTC
>TRBV5-6|-|-|TRBJ2-7
CASSYRDGTYEQYF
TGTGCCAGCAGCTATAGAGACGGGACCTACGAGCAGTACTTC
>TRBV27|TRBD2|-|TRBJ2-7
CASSLSVTRTSGLREQYF
TGTGCCAGCAGTTTATCTGTCACCCGGACTAGCGGACTTCGCGAGCAGTACTTC
>TRBV7-9|TRBD2|-|TRBJ2-1
CASSLLAGVYSSYNEQFF
TGTGCCAGCAGCTTACTAGCGGGGGTTTACAGCTCCTACAATGAGCAGTTCTTC
>TRBV5-4|-|once|TRBJ1-2
CASSTFRDGYTF
TGTGCCAGCAGCACTTTCAGGGATGGCTACACCTTC
>TRBV18|TRBD2|few|TRBJ2-1
CASSPSSGGAYNEQFF
TGTGCCAGCTCACCGTCTAGCGGGGGGGCCTACAATGAGCAGTTCTTC
>TRBV5-1|TRBD1|-|TRBJ2-7
CASSLGGTAISYEQYF
TGCGCCAGCAGCTTGGGGGGGACAGCCATCTCCTACGAGCAGTACTTC
>TRBV6-5|-|-|TRBJ2-1
CASSTGDGSYNEQFF
TGTGCCAGCAGTACGGGGGACGGATCCTACAATGAGCAGTTCTTC
>TRBV4-1|-|-|TRBJ1-4
CASSQGQGTEKLFF
TGCGCCAGCAGCCAAGGGCAGGGGACAGAAAAACTGTTTTTT